This is a list of T cell receptor beta chains from one sample in a study of regulatory T cells in long-lasting Graves disease. Each CDR3 protein gets one entry after TCRdb re-called the multiplex PCR reads with MiXCR. The table lists some 370,000 distinct CDR3 sequences, 23% of them singletons. This material consisted of peripheral blood mononuclear cells (PBMCs), taken when the disease was refractory, from a patient treated with antithyroid drugs. These receptors came from a middle-aged woman with Graves disease. The CDR3 runs from the conserved cysteine through the conserved F or W. D genes are given only for firm matches. Expanded clones get a size class; other rows say once, few or many, or leave the size out.

v_call: TRBV11-2
clone_size: NA
d_call: TRBD2
j_call: TRBJ2-7
cdr3_aa: CASSTPGGGSPYEQYF
cdr3_nt: TGTGCCAGCAGCACCCCCGGCGGCGGGAGTCCCTACGAGCAGTACTTC

v_call: TRBV5-6
clone_size: many
d_call: TRBD1
j_call: TRBJ1-2
cdr3_aa: CASSTDLDRGWYGYTF
cdr3_nt: TGTGCCAGCAGCACCGACCTTGACAGGGGGTGGTATGGCTACACCTTC

v_call: TRBV9
clone_size: NA
d_call: NA
j_call: TRBJ1-5
cdr3_aa: CASSGSSESQPQHF
cdr3_nt: TGTGCCAGCAGCGGGAGCTCGGAGAGTCAGCCCCAGCATTTT

v_call: TRBV15
clone_size: many
d_call: NA
j_call: TRBJ1-4
cdr3_aa: CATSWAQGTPGKLFF
cdr3_nt: TGTGCCACCTCCTGGGCACAGGGAACGCCAGGAAAACTGTTTTTT

v_call: TRBV12-3/TRBV12-4
clone_size: few
d_call: TRBD2
j_call: TRBJ2-2
cdr3_aa: CASTKNAGTSGRPTGELFF
cdr3_nt: TGTGCCAGCACCAAAAACGCCGGGACTAGCGGGAGACCGACCGGGGAGCTGTTTTTT

v_call: TRBV5-1
clone_size: NA
d_call: NA
j_call: TRBJ2-7
cdr3_aa: CAGSFSGSYEQYF
cdr3_nt: TGCGCCGGCAGCTTTAGCGGCTCCTACGAGCAGTACTTC

v_call: TRBV4-1
clone_size: few
d_call: TRBD1
j_call: TRBJ1-1
cdr3_aa: CASSQGRARGRSTEAFF
cdr3_nt: TGCGCCAGCAGCCAAGGACGAGCCAGGGGGCGAAGCACTGAAGCTTTCTTT

v_call: TRBV29-1
clone_size: few
d_call: NA
j_call: TRBJ2-2
cdr3_aa: CSALRANFGDRTGELFF
cdr3_nt: TGCAGCGCCTTACGTGCAAACTTCGGGGACCGCACCGGGGAGCTGTTTTTT

v_call: TRBV4-1
clone_size: once
d_call: NA
j_call: TRBJ2-4
cdr3_aa: CASSQPLSPKNIQYF
cdr3_nt: TGCGCCAGCAGCCAACCTCTTTCCCCCAAAAACATTCAGTACTTC

v_call: TRBV29-1
clone_size: NA
d_call: TRBD2
j_call: TRBJ2-3
cdr3_aa: CSVREAGGSTDTQYF
cdr3_nt: TGCAGCGTGCGGGAAGCGGGAGGGAGCACAGATACGCAGTATTTT

v_call: TRBV7-9
clone_size: few
d_call: NA
j_call: TRBJ1-2
cdr3_aa: CASSLDGSNYGYTF
cdr3_nt: TGTGCCAGCAGCTTAGATGGTTCTAACTATGGCTACACCTTC

v_call: TRBV6-1
clone_size: NA
d_call: TRBD2
j_call: TRBJ2-5
cdr3_aa: CASSPHLAGLGETQYF
cdr3_nt: TGTGCCAGCAGTCCCCATCTAGCGGGATTGGGAGAGACCCAGTACTTC

v_call: TRBV28
clone_size: many
d_call: TRBD1
j_call: TRBJ2-7
cdr3_aa: CASSSGTGYTWGDRTYEQYF
cdr3_nt: TGTGCCAGCAGTTCCGGGACAGGTTACACCTGGGGTGACCGCACCTACGAGCAGTACTTC

v_call: TRBV11-2
clone_size: many
d_call: NA
j_call: TRBJ2-5
cdr3_aa: CASSLDRTESRETQYF
cdr3_nt: TGTGCCAGCAGCTTAGACCGGACAGAATCGAGAGAGACCCAGTACTTC

v_call: TRBV28
clone_size: few
d_call: NA
j_call: TRBJ2-2
cdr3_aa: CASGFSGGATGELFF
cdr3_nt: TGTGCCAGCGGATTCAGTGGGGGGGCCACCGGGGAGCTGTTTTTT

v_call: TRBV19
clone_size: NA
d_call: NA
j_call: TRBJ2-2
cdr3_aa: CASISPPGANTGELFF
cdr3_nt: TGTGCCAGTATTTCCCCACCCGGCGCGAACACCGGGGAGCTGTTTTTT

v_call: TRBV20-1
clone_size: few
d_call: NA
j_call: TRBJ2-2
cdr3_aa: CSASGHRANTGELFF
cdr3_nt: TGCAGTGCTAGTGGCCATCGGGCGAACACCGGGGAGCTGTTTTTT

v_call: TRBV27
clone_size: many
d_call: NA
j_call: TRBJ2-2
cdr3_aa: CASSLWTANTGELFF
cdr3_nt: TGTGCCAGCAGTTTATGGACAGCGAACACCGGGGAGCTGTTTTTT

v_call: TRBV12-3/TRBV12-4
clone_size: few
d_call: NA
j_call: TRBJ1-3
cdr3_aa: CASKSEAYTIYF
cdr3_nt: TGTGCCAGCAAGTCGGAGGCATACACCATATATTTT

v_call: TRBV20-1
clone_size: few
d_call: TRBD1
j_call: TRBJ2-7
cdr3_aa: CSAVGQGVYEQYF
cdr3_nt: TGCAGTGCGGTGGGACAGGGGGTGTACGAGCAGTACTTC

v_call: TRBV20-1
clone_size: NA
d_call: NA
j_call: TRBJ2-3
cdr3_aa: CSARGRRGITDTQYF
cdr3_nt: TGCAGTGCTAGGGGGAGACGGGGGATCACAGATACGCAGTATTTT

v_call: TRBV28
clone_size: many
d_call: TRBD2
j_call: TRBJ2-2
cdr3_aa: CATQRLADNTGELFF
cdr3_nt: TGTGCCACCCAGAGACTAGCGGACAACACCGGGGAGCTGTTTTTT

v_call: TRBV15
clone_size: many
d_call: TRBD1
j_call: TRBJ2-2
cdr3_aa: CATSRDTGVNTGELFF
cdr3_nt: TGTGCCACCAGCAGAGATACAGGGGTGAACACCGGGGAGCTGTTTTTT

v_call: TRBV28
clone_size: many
d_call: NA
j_call: TRBJ1-4
cdr3_aa: CASRPPGWKLFF
cdr3_nt: TGTGCCAGCAGACCCCCCGGGTGGAAACTGTTTTTT

v_call: TRBV29-1
clone_size: NA
d_call: NA
j_call: TRBJ1-3
cdr3_aa: CSVVGAGNTIYF
cdr3_nt: TGCAGCGTTGTAGGGGCCGGAAACACCATATATTTT

v_call: TRBV28
clone_size: many
d_call: TRBD1
j_call: TRBJ2-7
cdr3_aa: CASSLQGAYEQYF
cdr3_nt: TGTGCCAGCAGCTTACAGGGGGCTTACGAGCAGTACTTC

v_call: TRBV28
clone_size: many
d_call: NA
j_call: TRBJ2-2
cdr3_aa: CASSPDFGGELFF
cdr3_nt: TGTGCCAGCAGCCCTGATTTCGGCGGGGAGCTGTTTTTT

v_call: TRBV27
clone_size: many
d_call: TRBD1
j_call: TRBJ1-1
cdr3_aa: CASSTHHRGDHEAFF
cdr3_nt: TGTGCCAGCAGTACTCACCACAGGGGGGACCATGAAGCTTTCTTT

v_call: TRBV7-6
clone_size: NA
d_call: NA
j_call: TRBJ1-5
cdr3_aa: CASSLGGARSNQPQHF
cdr3_nt: TGTGCCAGCAGCTTAGGGGGGGCGCGTAGCAATCAGCCCCAGCATTTT

v_call: TRBV3-1
clone_size: NA
d_call: TRBD1
j_call: TRBJ1-5
cdr3_aa: CASSQLGQNQPQHF
cdr3_nt: TGTGCCAGCAGCCAACTGGGACAGAATCAGCCCCAGCATTTT

v_call: TRBV11-2
clone_size: few
d_call: NA
j_call: TRBJ2-1
cdr3_aa: CASSSEGDSQFF
cdr3_nt: TGTGCCAGCAGCTCCGAGGGAGACTCGCAGTTCTTC

v_call: TRBV2
clone_size: many
d_call: NA
j_call: TRBJ2-5
cdr3_aa: CASSIRETQYF
cdr3_nt: TGTGCCAGCAGTATTAGGGAGACCCAGTACTTC

v_call: TRBV28
clone_size: many
d_call: TRBD1
j_call: TRBJ2-2
cdr3_aa: CASSHPGKTGGTGELFF
cdr3_nt: TGTGCCAGCAGCCACCCTGGAAAGACAGGGGGCACCGGGGAGCTGTTTTTT

v_call: TRBV28
clone_size: many
d_call: NA
j_call: TRBJ1-3
cdr3_aa: CASSLALDTIYF
cdr3_nt: TGTGCCAGCAGTTTAGCTCTGGACACCATATATTTT

v_call: TRBV27
clone_size: NA
d_call: NA
j_call: TRBJ1-4
cdr3_aa: CATRTWVNEKLFF
cdr3_nt: TGTGCCACCCGGACGTGGGTTAATGAAAAACTGTTTTTT

v_call: TRBV6-9
clone_size: few
d_call: NA
j_call: TRBJ2-4
cdr3_aa: CASSYTELLVAKNIQYF
cdr3_nt: TGTGCCAGCAGTTACACCGAGCTCCTTGTAGCCAAAAACATTCAGTACTTC

v_call: TRBV7-9
clone_size: NA
d_call: TRBD2
j_call: TRBJ2-7
cdr3_aa: CASRTSGRREQYF
cdr3_nt: TGTGCCAGTCGAACTAGCGGGAGACGCGAGCAGTACTTC

v_call: TRBV5-1
clone_size: many
d_call: NA
j_call: TRBJ1-1
cdr3_aa: CASSLSSSRTNTEAFF
cdr3_nt: TGCGCCAGCAGCTTATCATCGTCCAGGACGAACACTGAAGCTTTCTTT

v_call: TRBV18
clone_size: NA
d_call: TRBD1
j_call: TRBJ2-7
cdr3_aa: CASSQGGQGTEQYF
cdr3_nt: TGTGCCAGCTCACAGGGGGGACAGGGGACCGAGCAGTACTTC

v_call: TRBV6-1
clone_size: many
d_call: TRBD1
j_call: TRBJ1-1
cdr3_aa: CASRQGTGGSEAFF
cdr3_nt: TGTGCCAGCAGGCAAGGGACAGGGGGCAGTGAAGCTTTCTTT

v_call: TRBV7-9
clone_size: many
d_call: TRBD1
j_call: TRBJ1-1
cdr3_aa: CASSGRDRGNTEAFF
cdr3_nt: TGTGCCAGCAGCGGGAGGGACAGGGGGAACACTGAAGCTTTCTTT

v_call: TRBV3-1
clone_size: few
d_call: TRBD1
j_call: TRBJ2-5
cdr3_aa: CASSQEDPGTDTAGQETQYF
cdr3_nt: TGTGCCAGCAGCCAAGAAGATCCCGGGACAGACACTGCAGGCCAAGAGACCCAGTACTTC

v_call: TRBV27
clone_size: few
d_call: TRBD2
j_call: TRBJ2-6
cdr3_aa: CASSPRREAGWTNVLTF
cdr3_nt: TGTGCCAGCAGCCCCCGACGGGAGGCAGGATGGACCAACGTCCTGACTTTC

v_call: TRBV25-1
clone_size: few
d_call: NA
j_call: TRBJ2-3
cdr3_aa: CASRSVGSGDGDTQYF
cdr3_nt: TGTGCCAGCAGATCCGTGGGATCGGGAGACGGAGATACGCAGTATTTT

v_call: TRBV5-1
clone_size: NA
d_call: TRBD1
j_call: TRBJ1-2
cdr3_aa: CASSFQGGSGYGYTF
cdr3_nt: TGCGCCAGCAGCTTCCAGGGGGGATCGGGGTATGGCTACACCTTC

v_call: TRBV10-3
clone_size: many
d_call: NA
j_call: TRBJ2-7
cdr3_aa: CAISEIDGVTLGYEQYF
cdr3_nt: TGTGCCATCAGTGAAATCGACGGGGTGACGTTGGGGTACGAGCAGTACTTC